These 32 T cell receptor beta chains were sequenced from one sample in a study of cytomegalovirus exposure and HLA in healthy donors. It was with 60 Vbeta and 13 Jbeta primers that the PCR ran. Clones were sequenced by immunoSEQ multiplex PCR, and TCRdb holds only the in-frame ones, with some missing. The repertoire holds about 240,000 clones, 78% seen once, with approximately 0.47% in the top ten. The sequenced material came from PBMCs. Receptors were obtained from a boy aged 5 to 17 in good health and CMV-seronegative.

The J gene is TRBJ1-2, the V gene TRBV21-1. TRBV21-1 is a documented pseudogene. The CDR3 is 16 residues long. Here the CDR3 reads CASSMAGRDLGSGYTF. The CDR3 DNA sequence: TGTGCCAGCAGCATGGCAGGCCGGGATTTGGGGTCCGGCTACACCTTC.

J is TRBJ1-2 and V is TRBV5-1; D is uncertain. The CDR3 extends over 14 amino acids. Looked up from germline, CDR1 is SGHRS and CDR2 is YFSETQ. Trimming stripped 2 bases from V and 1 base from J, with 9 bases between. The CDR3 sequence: CASSFDGSNYGYTF. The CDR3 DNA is TGCGCCAGCAGCTTTGACGGGAGTAACTATGGCTACACCTTC.

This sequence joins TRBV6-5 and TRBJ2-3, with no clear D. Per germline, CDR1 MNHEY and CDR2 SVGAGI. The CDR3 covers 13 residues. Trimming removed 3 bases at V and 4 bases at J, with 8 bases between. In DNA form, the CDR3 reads TGTGCCAGCAGTTATGGTCCGGCAGATACGCAGTATTTT. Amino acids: CASSYGPADTQYF.

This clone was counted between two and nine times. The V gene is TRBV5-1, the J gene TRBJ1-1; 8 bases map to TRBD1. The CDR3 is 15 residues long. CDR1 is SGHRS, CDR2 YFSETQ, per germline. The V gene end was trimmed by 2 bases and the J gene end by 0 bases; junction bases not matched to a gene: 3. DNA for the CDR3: TGCGCCAGCAGCTTCGGGGACAGGTTGAACACTGAAGCTTTCTTT. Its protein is CASSFGDRLNTEAFF.

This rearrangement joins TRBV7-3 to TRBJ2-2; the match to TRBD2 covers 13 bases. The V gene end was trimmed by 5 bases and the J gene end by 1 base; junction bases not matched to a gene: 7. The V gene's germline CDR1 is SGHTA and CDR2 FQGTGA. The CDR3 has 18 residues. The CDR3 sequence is CASSPKGLAGMNTGELFF. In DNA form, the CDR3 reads TGTGCCAGCAGCCCAAAGGGACTAGCGGGAATGAACACCGGGGAGCTGTTTTTT.

The chain's CDR3 is CASSYGTEGSHGYTF. The CDR3 DNA is TGTGCCAGCAGTTACGGGACAGAAGGGAGCCATGGCTACACCTTC. The chain carries TRBV6-5 and TRBJ1-2, with TRBD1 matching 7 bases. The ends lost 2 bases at V and 6 bases at J; junction bases unmatched: 9. This CDR3 is 15 amino acids long. Germline-derived CDR1 and CDR2 are MNHEY and SVGAGI.

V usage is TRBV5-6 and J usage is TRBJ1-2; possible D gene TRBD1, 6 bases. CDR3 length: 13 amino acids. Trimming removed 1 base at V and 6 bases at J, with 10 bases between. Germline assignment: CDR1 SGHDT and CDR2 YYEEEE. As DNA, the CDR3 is TGTGCCAGCAGCTTGCTCCAGGGGCATGGCTACACCTTC. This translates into CASSLLQGHGYTF.

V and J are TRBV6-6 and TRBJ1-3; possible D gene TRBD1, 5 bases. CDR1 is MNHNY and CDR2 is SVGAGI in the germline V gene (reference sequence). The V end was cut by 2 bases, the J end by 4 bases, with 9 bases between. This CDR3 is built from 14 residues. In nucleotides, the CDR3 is TGTGCCAGCAGTTACGTTGACAGCGGAAACACCATATATTTT. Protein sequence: CASSYVDSGNTIYF.

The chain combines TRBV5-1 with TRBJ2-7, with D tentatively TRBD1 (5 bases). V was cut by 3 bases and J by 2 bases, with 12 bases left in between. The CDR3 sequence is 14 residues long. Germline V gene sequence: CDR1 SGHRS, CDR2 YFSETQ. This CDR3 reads CASSYRNKPYEQYF. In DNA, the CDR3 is TGCGCCAGCAGCTACAGGAATAAGCCCTACGAGCAGTACTTC.

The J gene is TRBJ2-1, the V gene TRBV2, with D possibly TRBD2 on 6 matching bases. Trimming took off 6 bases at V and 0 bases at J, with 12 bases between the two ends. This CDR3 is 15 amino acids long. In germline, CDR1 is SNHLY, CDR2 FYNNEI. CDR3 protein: CASRTGLISYNEQFF. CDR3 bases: TGTGCCAGCAGGACGGGACTCATCTCCTACAATGAGCAGTTCTTC.

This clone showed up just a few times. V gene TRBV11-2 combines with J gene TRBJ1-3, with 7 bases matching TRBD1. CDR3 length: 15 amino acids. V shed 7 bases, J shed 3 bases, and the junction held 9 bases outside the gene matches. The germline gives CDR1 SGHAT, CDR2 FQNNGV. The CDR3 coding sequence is TGTGCCAGCAAAACCTACAGGGGAATTGGAAACACCATATATTTT. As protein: CASKTYRGIGNTIYF.

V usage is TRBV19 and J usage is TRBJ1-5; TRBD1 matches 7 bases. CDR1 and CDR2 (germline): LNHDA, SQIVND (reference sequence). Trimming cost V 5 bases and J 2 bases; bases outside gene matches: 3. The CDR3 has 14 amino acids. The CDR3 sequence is CASSGTVRNQPQHF. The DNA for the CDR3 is TGTGCCAGTAGTGGGACAGTCCGCAATCAGCCCCAGCATTTT.

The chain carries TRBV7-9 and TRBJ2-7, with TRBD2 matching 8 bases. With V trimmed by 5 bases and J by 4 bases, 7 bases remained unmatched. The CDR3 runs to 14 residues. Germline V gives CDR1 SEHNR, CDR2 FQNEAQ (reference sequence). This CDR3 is CASSHYAGGYEQYF. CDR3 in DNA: TGTGCCAGCAGCCATTACGCGGGAGGATACGAGCAGTACTTC.

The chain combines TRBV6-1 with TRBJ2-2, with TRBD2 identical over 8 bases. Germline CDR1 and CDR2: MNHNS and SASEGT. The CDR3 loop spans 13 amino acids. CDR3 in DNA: TGTGCAACAAGCGGGAGTATCTTCGGGGAGCTGTTTTTT. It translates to CATSGSIFGELFF.

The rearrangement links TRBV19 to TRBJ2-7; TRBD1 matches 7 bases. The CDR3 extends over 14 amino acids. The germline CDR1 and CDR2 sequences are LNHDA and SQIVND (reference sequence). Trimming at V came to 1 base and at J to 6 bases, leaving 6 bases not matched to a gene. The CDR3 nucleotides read TGTGCCAGTAGTATAGGAGGGGGCGTGGGCGAGCAGTACTTC. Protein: CASSIGGGVGEQYF. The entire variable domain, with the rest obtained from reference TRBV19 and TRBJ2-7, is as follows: DGGITQSPKYLFRKEGQNVTLSCEQNLNHDAMYWYRQDPGQGLRLIYYSQIVNDFQKGDIAEGYSVSREKKESFPLTVTSAQKNPTAFYLCASSIGGGVGEQYFGPGTRLTVT.

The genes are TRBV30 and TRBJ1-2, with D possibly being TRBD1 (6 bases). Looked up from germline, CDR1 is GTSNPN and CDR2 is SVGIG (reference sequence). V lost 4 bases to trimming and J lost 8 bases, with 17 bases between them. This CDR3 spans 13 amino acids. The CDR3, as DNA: TGTGCCTGGACCGCAGACAGGAGTAAAGGCTACACCTTC. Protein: CAWTADRSKGYTF.

The CDR3 sequence: CASSFSGPPYNEQFF. In DNA form, the CDR3 reads TGTGCCAGCAGCTTTAGCGGGCCCCCCTACAATGAGCAGTTCTTC. The gene calls are TRBV7-9 and TRBJ2-1; 7 bases match TRBD2. Unmatched junction bases numbered 4, after V lost 3 bases and J lost 2 bases. From germline, CDR1 is SEHNR and CDR2 FQNEAQ (reference sequence). CDR3 length: 15 amino acids.

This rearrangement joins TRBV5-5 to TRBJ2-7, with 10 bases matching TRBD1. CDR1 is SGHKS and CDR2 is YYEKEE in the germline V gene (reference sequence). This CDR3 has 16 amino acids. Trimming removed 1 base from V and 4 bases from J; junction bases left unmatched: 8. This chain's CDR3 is CASSLFGGQGTYEQYF. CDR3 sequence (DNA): TGTGCCAGCAGCTTGTTCGGGGGACAGGGGACTTACGAGCAGTACTTC.

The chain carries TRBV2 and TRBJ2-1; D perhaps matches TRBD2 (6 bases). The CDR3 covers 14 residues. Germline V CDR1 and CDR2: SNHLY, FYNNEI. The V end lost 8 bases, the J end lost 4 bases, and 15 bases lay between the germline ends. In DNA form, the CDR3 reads TGTGCCAGCTCTCAGGAGGGCGCATACAATGAGCAGTTCTTC. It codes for CASSQEGAYNEQFF.

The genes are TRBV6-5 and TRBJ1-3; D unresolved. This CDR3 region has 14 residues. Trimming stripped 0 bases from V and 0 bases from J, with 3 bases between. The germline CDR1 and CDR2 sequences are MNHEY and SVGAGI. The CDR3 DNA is TGTGCCAGCAGTTACTCTCTCTCTGGAAACACCATATATTTT. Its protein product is CASSYSLSGNTIYF.

As DNA, the CDR3 is TGCGCCAGCAGCCCCCGAGGGGGGGTTTCCTACAATGAGCAGTTCTTC. This codes for CASSPRGGVSYNEQFF. The J gene is TRBJ2-1, the V gene TRBV4-1, with a tentative D call TRBD2 (7 bases). From germline, CDR1 is MGHRA and CDR2 YSYEKL. V was trimmed by 4 bases and J by 1 base, leaving 14 bases between them. The CDR3 consists of 16 residues.

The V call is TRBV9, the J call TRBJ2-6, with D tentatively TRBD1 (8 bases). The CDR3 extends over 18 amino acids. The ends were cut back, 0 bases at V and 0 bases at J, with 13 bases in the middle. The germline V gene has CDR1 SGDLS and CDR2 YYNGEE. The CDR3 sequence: CASSVATGGGSGANVLTF. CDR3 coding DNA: TGTGCCAGCAGCGTAGCTACAGGGGGGGGCTCTGGGGCCAACGTCCTGACTTTC.

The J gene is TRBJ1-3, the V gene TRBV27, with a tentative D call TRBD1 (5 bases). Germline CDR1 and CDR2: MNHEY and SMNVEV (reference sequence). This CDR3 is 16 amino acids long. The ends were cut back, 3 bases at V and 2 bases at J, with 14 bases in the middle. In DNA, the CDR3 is TGTGCCAGCAGTTTTGTCGGGCAGGGTACTGGAAACACCATATATTTT. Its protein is CASSFVGQGTGNTIYF.

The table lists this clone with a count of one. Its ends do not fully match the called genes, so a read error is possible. CDR3 sequence reads: CSSSSGGRYEQYF. DNA of the CDR3: TGTTCCAGCAGCTCAGGGGGTAGGTACGAGCAGTACTTC. The chain joins TRBV7-9 to TRBJ2-7; TRBD1 agrees at 7 bases. From germline, CDR1 is SEHNR and CDR2 FQNEAQ (reference sequence). The CDR3 is 13 amino acids.

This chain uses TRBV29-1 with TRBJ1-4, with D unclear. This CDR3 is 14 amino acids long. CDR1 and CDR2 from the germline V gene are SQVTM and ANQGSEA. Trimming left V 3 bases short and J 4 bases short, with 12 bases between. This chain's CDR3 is CSVELAELNEKLFF. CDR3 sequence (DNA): TGCAGCGTTGAGCTGGCGGAACTTAATGAAAAACTGTTTTTT. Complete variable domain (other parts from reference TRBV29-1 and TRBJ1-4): SAVISQKPSRDICQRGTSLTIQCQVDSQVTMMFWYRQQPGQSLTLIATANQGSEATYESGFVIDKFPISRPNLTFSTLTVSNMSPEDSSIYLCSVELAELNEKLFFGSGTQLSVL.

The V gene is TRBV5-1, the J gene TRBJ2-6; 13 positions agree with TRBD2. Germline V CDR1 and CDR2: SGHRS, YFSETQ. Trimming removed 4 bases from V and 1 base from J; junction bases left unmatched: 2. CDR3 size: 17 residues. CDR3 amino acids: CASSPTSGGSGANVLTF. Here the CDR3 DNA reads TGCGCCAGCAGCCCGACTAGCGGGGGGTCTGGGGCCAACGTCCTGACTTTC.

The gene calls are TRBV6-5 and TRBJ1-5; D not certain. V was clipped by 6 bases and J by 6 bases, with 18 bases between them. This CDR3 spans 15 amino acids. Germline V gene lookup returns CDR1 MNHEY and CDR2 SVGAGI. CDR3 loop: CASSSLAGRFQPQHF. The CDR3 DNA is TGTGCCAGCAGCAGCCTAGCTGGGAGATTTCAGCCCCAGCATTTT.

The CDR3 reads CASSSRGHTGELFF. In DNA, the CDR3 is TGCGCCAGCAGTTCCAGGGGGCATACCGGGGAGCTGTTTTTT. The chain recombines TRBV5-1 with TRBJ2-2, with 8 positions matching TRBD1. The CDR3 loop spans 14 amino acids. CDR1 SGHRS and CDR2 YFSETQ come from the germline V gene. Unmatched junction bases numbered 5, after V lost 5 bases and J lost 5 bases.

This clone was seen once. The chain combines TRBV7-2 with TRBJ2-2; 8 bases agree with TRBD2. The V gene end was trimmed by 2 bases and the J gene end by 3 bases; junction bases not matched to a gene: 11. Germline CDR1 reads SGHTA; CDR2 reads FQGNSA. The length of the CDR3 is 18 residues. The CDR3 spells CASSLRQAGGGYTGELFF. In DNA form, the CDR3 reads TGTGCCAGCAGCTTACGTCAGGCGGGAGGAGGGTACACCGGGGAGCTGTTTTTT.

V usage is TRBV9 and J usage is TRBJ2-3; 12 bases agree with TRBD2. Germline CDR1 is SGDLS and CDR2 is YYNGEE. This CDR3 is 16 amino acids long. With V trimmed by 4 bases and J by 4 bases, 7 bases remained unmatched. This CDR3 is CASSPRLAGVADTQYF. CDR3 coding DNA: TGTGCCAGCAGCCCTCGACTAGCGGGGGTGGCAGATACGCAGTATTTT.

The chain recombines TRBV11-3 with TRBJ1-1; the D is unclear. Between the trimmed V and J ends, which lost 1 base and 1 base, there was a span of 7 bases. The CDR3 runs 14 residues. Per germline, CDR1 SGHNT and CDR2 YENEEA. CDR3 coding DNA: TGTGCCAGCAGCTTAGGGGCCTCGAACACTGAAGCTTTCTTT. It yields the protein CASSLGASNTEAFF.

The CDR3 reads CASSSGLAGGGEQYF. CDR3 DNA: TGTGCCAGCAGCTCGGGACTAGCGGGAGGAGGCGAGCAGTACTTC. The rearrangement uses TRBV5-8 and TRBJ2-7, with 15 bases identical to TRBD2. The CDR3 is 15 amino acids. Germline V CDR1 and CDR2: SGHTS, YDEGEE. V shed 3 bases and J 6 bases; nucleotides not matched to a gene: 4.